This record concerns one T cell receptor beta chain sequence. Its matching antigen is unknown. The CDR3 spans 16 residues. Germline V gene sequence: CDR1 LNHDA, CDR2 SQIVND (reference sequence). V was trimmed by 6 bases and J by 9 bases, leaving 24 bases between them. Though nominally healthy at sampling, donors likely had unrecorded immune exposures. PCR used 60 Vbeta primers and 13 Jbeta primers. Per the study methods: In a later analysis, some 80 million unique TCR beta chains included roughly 11 million shared by two or more donors. TCRdb keeps only in-frame clones here, not all; method: immunoSEQ multiplex PCR. D and trimming were read from the DNA, whereas the V and J calls and clone size are those reported in that table. This sample yields about 140,000 clones, of which approximately 84% are seen a single time; under 10% belongs to the top ten. The data belong to a study of cytomegalovirus exposure and HLA in healthy donors. Study conclusions and caveats: The classifier reportedly diagnosed cytomegalovirus status with high sensitivity and specificity.

The V call is TRBV19, the J call TRBJ2-1; tentatively, D is TRBD2 (6 bases). This clonotype originated in a woman aged 55-69 years in good health and CMV-seropositive. What was sequenced was PBMCs. This CDR3 reads CASRQLALAGLSEQFF. CDR3 nucleotides: TGTGCCAGTAGACAACTAGCTCTGGCGGGATTAAGTGAGCAGTTCTTC. Together with reference TRBV19 and TRBJ2-1, the CDR3 gives the full variable domain: DGGITQSPKYLFRKEGQNVTLSCEQNLNHDAMYWYRQDPGQGLRLIYYSQIVNDFQKGDIAEGYSVSREKKESFPLTVTSAQKNPTAFYLCASRQLALAGLSEQFFGPGTRLTVL.